This entry concerns a single TCR beta chain. Via MiXCR, TCRdb re-called the 5' RACE reads, giving one row per CDR3 protein. The sample includes approximately 300,000 distinct CDR3 sequences, 15% of them seen just once. The sample belongs to a study of T-cell memory formation after mild COVID-19. CDR3 size: 16 residues. Germline CDR1 is LGHNA and CDR2 is YNFKEQ. Trimming removed 0 bases from V and 2 bases from J, with 13 bases in between. This rearrangement joins TRBV4-2 to TRBJ2-5; D may be TRBD2 (5 bases). The sample taken for sequencing was PBMCs or a T cell subset sorted from them (not recorded which). This receptor was obtained from a man between 18 and 35 years old who had mild COVID-19 (a few samples of this study predate the infection). Cell type and time point are not known. For the CDR3, the DNA is TGTGCCAGCAGCCAAGAAGTGAGGGTCCATCAAGAGACCCAGTACTTC. Translation gives CASSQEVRVHQETQYF.